This T cell receptor (beta chain) originates from a study of shared clonotypes between healthy human individuals. About this clone itself: Its antigen is as yet unknown.

General study points: Investigators expected sequencing depth to affect clonotype sharing among donors.

Sequenced by immunoSEQ multiplex PCR; TCRdb stores in-frame clones only, minus some. The table has 950,000 to 1,100,000 clones, around 75% seen once; the top ten hold around 1.5%. This CDR3 region has 13 residues. Germline assignment: CDR1 LNHNV and CDR2 YYDKDF (reference sequence). V was clipped by 0 bases and J by 10 bases; unmatched bases: 3. Sequencing was carried out using memory CD4+ T cells sorted from blood. Described subset: CD45RA-negative fraction. The sequence was collected from a man younger than 30 in good health. J is TRBJ2-1 and V is TRBV15; TRBD2 aligns across 7 bases. CDR3 region: CATSRDRAGEQFF. The CDR3 nucleotides are TGTGCCACCAGCAGAGACCGAGCGGGAGAGCAGTTCTTC.